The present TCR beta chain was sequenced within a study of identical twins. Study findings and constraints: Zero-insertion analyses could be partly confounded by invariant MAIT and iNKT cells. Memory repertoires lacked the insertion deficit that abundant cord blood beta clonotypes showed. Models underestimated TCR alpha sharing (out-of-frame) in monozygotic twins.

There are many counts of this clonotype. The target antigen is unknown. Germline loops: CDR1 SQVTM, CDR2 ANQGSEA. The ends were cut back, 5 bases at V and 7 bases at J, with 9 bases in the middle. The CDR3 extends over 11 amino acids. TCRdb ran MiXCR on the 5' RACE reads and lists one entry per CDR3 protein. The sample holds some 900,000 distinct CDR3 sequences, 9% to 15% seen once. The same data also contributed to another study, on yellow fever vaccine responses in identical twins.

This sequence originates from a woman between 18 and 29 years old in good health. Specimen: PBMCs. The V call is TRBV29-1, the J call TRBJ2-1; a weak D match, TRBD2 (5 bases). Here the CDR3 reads CSVPRRNEQFF. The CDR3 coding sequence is TGCAGCGTTCCACGGAGGAATGAGCAGTTCTTC.